This T cell receptor (beta chain) derives from a study of identical twins. This clonotype was picked up many times. What it binds is unknown. Every donor was a healthy Caucasian. Regarding the study as a whole: Abundant cord blood beta clonotypes carried fewer insertions; memory repertoires showed none.

Germline CDR1 is SGHRS and CDR2 is YFSETQ. CDR3 length: 12 residues. Deletions cut 6 bases from V and 6 bases from J, with 11 bases between. TCRdb reprocessed the 5' RACE reads with MiXCR, giving one entry per CDR3 protein. The table has fewer than 450,000 distinct CDR3 sequences, approximately 8.7% seen once. The gene calls are TRBV5-1 and TRBJ2-3; no firm D call. Specimen: naive T cells sorted from blood. The clonotype was recovered from a woman in her fifties or sixties in good health. CDR3 coding DNA: TGCGCCAGCACCGAATCGTTGGATACGCAGTATTTT. This codes for CASTESLDTQYF.